This paragraph covers one T cell receptor beta chain sequence. These data come from a study of shared clonotypes between healthy human individuals. Between the trimmed V and J ends, which lost 3 bases and 5 bases, there was a span of 13 bases. Germline CDR1 and CDR2: MDHEN and SYDVKM. This CDR3 spans 15 amino acids. Sequencing was performed with immunoSEQ multiplex PCR; in TCRdb, only in-frame clones are kept and a portion is missing. The data contain about 1 million clones, around three quarters of them seen just once; the ten biggest clones take up about 0.52%. This receptor was taken from a man in his late teens or twenties in good health. Some clones in this sample may be carry-over from other donors' samples. The V call is TRBV28, the J call TRBJ1-4, with D perhaps matching TRBD1 (6 bases). Input material: memory CD4+ T cells from PBMCs. The subset here: CD45RA-negative fraction. CDR3 in DNA: TGTGCCAGCAGTTTTGGGGGCGCAGGCAATGAAAAACTGTTTTTT. Amino acid sequence: CASSFGGAGNEKLFF.